Sequencing of this TCR beta chain was carried out in a study of blood T cell repertoires in COVID-19. The CDR3 has 16 residues. Germline lookup yields CDR1 LNHDA and CDR2 SQIVND (reference sequence). The V and J ends lost 5 bases and 0 bases, in that order; junction bases with no gene match: 9. Original analysis: How many nucleated cells were present was estimated from reference gene primer amplification. The table came from immunoSEQ multiplex PCR; TCRdb's copy has only in-frame clones and leaves some out. The D gene and trimming were derived from the DNA, and the V and J assignments and clone size from that table. The sample includes under 250,000 clones, roughly four fifths seen only once; the top ten take 4.4%.

The receptor's source is a middle-aged man with active or convalescent COVID-19. The gene calls are TRBV19 and TRBJ2-5, with TRBD2 matching 7 bases. The specimen was peripheral blood. Here the CDR3 DNA reads TGTGCCAGTAGTGGCCTGGGGCGGGGGAACCAAGAGACCCAGTACTTC. It specifies CASSGLGRGNQETQYF.